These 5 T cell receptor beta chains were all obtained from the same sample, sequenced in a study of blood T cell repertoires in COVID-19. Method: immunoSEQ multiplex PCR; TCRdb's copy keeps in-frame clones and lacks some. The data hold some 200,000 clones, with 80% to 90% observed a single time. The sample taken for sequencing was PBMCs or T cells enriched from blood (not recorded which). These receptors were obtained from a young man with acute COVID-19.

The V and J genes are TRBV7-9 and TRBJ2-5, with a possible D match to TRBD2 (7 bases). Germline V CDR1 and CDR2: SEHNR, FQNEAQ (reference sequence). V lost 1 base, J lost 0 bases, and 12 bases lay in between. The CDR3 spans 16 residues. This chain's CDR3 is CASSLGAGANQETQYF. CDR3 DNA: TGTGCCAGCAGCTTAGGGGCGGGGGCGAACCAAGAGACCCAGTACTTC.

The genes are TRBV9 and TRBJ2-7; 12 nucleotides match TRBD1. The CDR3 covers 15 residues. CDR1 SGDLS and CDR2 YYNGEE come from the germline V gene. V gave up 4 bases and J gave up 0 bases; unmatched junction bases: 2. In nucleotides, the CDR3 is TGTGCCAGCAGCACGGGACAGGGGGCCTCCTACGAGCAGTACTTC. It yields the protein CASSTGQGASYEQYF.

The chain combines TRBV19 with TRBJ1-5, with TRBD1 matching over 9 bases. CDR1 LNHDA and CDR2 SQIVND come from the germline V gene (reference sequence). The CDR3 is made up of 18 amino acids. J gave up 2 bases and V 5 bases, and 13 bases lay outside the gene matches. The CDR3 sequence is CASSGGEYWDRGNQPQHF. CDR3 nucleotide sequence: TGTGCCAGTAGTGGAGGGGAATATTGGGACAGGGGCAATCAGCCCCAGCATTTT.

This chain's CDR3 is CASSSRTSGNLYEQYF. The CDR3, as DNA: TGTGCCAGCAGTTCGCGGACTAGCGGGAATCTCTACGAGCAGTACTTC. The chain is built from TRBV6-5 and TRBJ2-7; 12 nucleotides match TRBD2. Germline V gives CDR1 MNHEY, CDR2 SVGAGI. With V trimmed by 4 bases and J by 3 bases, 7 bases remained unmatched. This CDR3 region has 16 residues.

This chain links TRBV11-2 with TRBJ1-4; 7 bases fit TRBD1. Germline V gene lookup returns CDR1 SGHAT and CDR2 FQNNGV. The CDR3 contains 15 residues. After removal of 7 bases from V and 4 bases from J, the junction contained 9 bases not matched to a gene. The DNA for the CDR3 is TGTGCCAGCAAGTTCAGCGGACAGGTTAATGAAAAACTGTTTTTT. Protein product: CASKFSGQVNEKLFF.